The rows below give T cell receptor beta chains drawn from one sample of a study of ipilimumab plus nivolumab after autologous stem cell transplantation. Only in-frame clones appear in the TCRdb table, and some are missing; sequencing was by immunoSEQ multiplex PCR. The sample consists of some 17,000 clones, 80% of them appearing once. This specimen was PBMCs, taken in a trial of ipilimumab plus nivolumab as post-transplant consolidation. The receptors stem from a male donor with diffuse large B-cell lymphoma. Both conserved end residues are part of each CDR3. The D gene is left open where the match is weak. Clone size is given for some rows only: seen once, a few or many times, or a class if the clone is expanded.

abundance,j_gene,d_gene,v_gene,CDR3aa
few,TRBJ2-3,TRBD2,TRBV9,CASSAQTSGLGDTQYF
.,TRBJ2-7,.,TRBV10-3,CAIRDPADPYEQYF
.,TRBJ1-1,.,TRBV27,CASSLAGREAFF
.,TRBJ2-1,TRBD2,TRBV6-6,CASRPGLAGVDEQFF
.,TRBJ2-5,TRBD1,TRBV13,CASSQNLANRGEETQYF
.,.,TRBD1,TRBV11-2,CASSSGTGVYEQYF
.,TRBJ1-1,.,TRBV7-9,CASSTDRLRTEAFF
once,TRBJ1-5,TRBD1,TRBV19,CASSIATGGVQPQHF
.,TRBJ1-2,.,TRBV6-5,CASRTQGPGDRYTF
.,TRBJ2-5,.,TRBV2,CASSVEWRETQYF
.,TRBJ2-5,.,TRBV5-1,CASGIDSEETQYF
few,TRBJ2-3,TRBD1,TRBV5-1,CASRITGGLGTDTQYF
.,TRBJ1-2,.,TRBV30,CAWTFRRRANYGYTF
.,TRBJ2-7,TRBD1,TRBV6-1,CASGYWDRGNEQYF
few,TRBJ2-7,TRBD1,TRBV14,CASNPTGWQYEQYF
.,TRBJ2-2,TRBD1,TRBV5-1,CASSQGQGNTGELFF
.,TRBJ1-2,.,TRBV19,CASTAGATFNYGYTF
.,TRBJ1-2,.,TRBV5-4,CASSLNRGALGYTF
.,TRBJ2-5,.,TRBV6-6,CASTPPGGETQYF
.,TRBJ2-2,.,TRBV7-2,CASSLAGLNTGELFF
few,TRBJ1-6,.,TRBV5-1,CASSPAGGQDNSPLHF
.,TRBJ1-1,TRBD1,TRBV27,CASSFRTGTEAFF
.,TRBJ1-4,.,TRBV25-1,CASSEWGDGHEKLFF
.,TRBJ1-1,.,TRBV6-1,CASREIRGTTEAFF
.,TRBJ2-1,.,TRBV11-2,CASSLADNEQFF
.,TRBJ1-2,.,TRBV18,CASSPTDDGGNYGYTF
.,TRBJ2-3,TRBD2,TRBV7-2,CASSLIGGARDTQYF
few,TRBJ2-1,TRBD1,TRBV27,CASSFPGQGAREQFF
.,TRBJ2-7,.,TRBV4-2,CASSSASYEQYF
.,TRBJ2-1,.,TRBV9,CASSLQGGGSINEQFF
.,TRBJ2-7,.,TRBV18,CASSQGPDQAYEQYF
.,TRBJ1-2,TRBD1,TRBV2,CASSGGQGARGYTF
few,TRBJ1-3,.,TRBV6-6,CASSYSGAARNTIYF
few,TRBJ2-5,TRBD2,TRBV7-2,CASSSSGGGETQYF
few,TRBJ1-1,.,TRBV2,CASSEVTNTEAFF
few,TRBJ2-7,.,TRBV6-1,CASSVREETYEQYF
.,TRBJ2-7,.,TRBV29-1,CSAGSSYEQYF
.,TRBJ1-6,TRBD1,TRBV6-6,CASSYSGQGGSPLHF
.,TRBJ2-5,.,TRBV6-1,CAGLRLPGETQYF
.,TRBJ1-5,.,TRBV7-2,CASKEDYSNQPQHF
.,TRBJ2-7,TRBD1,TRBV7-8,CASSFRAGGGQQYF
.,TRBJ1-2,TRBD1,TRBV5-1,CASSLGRGGTGGHYGYTF
.,TRBJ1-2,.,TRBV19,CASTYTANYGYTF
.,TRBJ1-2,.,TRBV6-1,CASSDPDQVRAVNYGYTF
.,TRBJ2-1,.,TRBV27,CASRAGVNSYNEQFF
.,TRBJ2-5,.,TRBV5-1,CASSWSASQETQYF
.,TRBJ2-1,.,TRBV18,CASSPRRNRFYNEQFF
once,TRBJ2-1,TRBD2,TRBV5-1,CASSSNGGGAYEQFF
.,TRBJ2-3,TRBD2,TRBV5-1,CASSFGGAGGTDTQYF
.,TRBJ2-2,.,TRBV11-2,CASSLGEWRGLNTGELFF
.,TRBJ2-6,.,TRBV4-2,CASRLQSRANVLTF
.,TRBJ2-7,.,TRBV5-6,CASSTNYEQYF
once,TRBJ1-6,.,TRBV28,CASSSVGSSYNSPLHF
.,TRBJ1-1,.,TRBV5-5,CASYRYYRAGSTEAFF
.,TRBJ2-1,.,TRBV7-2,CASSLAGGSFNEQFF
.,TRBJ1-1,.,TRBV7-3,CASSLMESGAFF
.,TRBJ1-1,.,TRBV9,CASSASPLNTEAFF
.,TRBJ1-2,.,TRBV13,CASSSDRRGYTF
.,TRBJ2-7,.,TRBV6-6,CASSYSGTGGTEQYF
.,TRBJ2-2,.,TRBV19,CASSIRETGELFF